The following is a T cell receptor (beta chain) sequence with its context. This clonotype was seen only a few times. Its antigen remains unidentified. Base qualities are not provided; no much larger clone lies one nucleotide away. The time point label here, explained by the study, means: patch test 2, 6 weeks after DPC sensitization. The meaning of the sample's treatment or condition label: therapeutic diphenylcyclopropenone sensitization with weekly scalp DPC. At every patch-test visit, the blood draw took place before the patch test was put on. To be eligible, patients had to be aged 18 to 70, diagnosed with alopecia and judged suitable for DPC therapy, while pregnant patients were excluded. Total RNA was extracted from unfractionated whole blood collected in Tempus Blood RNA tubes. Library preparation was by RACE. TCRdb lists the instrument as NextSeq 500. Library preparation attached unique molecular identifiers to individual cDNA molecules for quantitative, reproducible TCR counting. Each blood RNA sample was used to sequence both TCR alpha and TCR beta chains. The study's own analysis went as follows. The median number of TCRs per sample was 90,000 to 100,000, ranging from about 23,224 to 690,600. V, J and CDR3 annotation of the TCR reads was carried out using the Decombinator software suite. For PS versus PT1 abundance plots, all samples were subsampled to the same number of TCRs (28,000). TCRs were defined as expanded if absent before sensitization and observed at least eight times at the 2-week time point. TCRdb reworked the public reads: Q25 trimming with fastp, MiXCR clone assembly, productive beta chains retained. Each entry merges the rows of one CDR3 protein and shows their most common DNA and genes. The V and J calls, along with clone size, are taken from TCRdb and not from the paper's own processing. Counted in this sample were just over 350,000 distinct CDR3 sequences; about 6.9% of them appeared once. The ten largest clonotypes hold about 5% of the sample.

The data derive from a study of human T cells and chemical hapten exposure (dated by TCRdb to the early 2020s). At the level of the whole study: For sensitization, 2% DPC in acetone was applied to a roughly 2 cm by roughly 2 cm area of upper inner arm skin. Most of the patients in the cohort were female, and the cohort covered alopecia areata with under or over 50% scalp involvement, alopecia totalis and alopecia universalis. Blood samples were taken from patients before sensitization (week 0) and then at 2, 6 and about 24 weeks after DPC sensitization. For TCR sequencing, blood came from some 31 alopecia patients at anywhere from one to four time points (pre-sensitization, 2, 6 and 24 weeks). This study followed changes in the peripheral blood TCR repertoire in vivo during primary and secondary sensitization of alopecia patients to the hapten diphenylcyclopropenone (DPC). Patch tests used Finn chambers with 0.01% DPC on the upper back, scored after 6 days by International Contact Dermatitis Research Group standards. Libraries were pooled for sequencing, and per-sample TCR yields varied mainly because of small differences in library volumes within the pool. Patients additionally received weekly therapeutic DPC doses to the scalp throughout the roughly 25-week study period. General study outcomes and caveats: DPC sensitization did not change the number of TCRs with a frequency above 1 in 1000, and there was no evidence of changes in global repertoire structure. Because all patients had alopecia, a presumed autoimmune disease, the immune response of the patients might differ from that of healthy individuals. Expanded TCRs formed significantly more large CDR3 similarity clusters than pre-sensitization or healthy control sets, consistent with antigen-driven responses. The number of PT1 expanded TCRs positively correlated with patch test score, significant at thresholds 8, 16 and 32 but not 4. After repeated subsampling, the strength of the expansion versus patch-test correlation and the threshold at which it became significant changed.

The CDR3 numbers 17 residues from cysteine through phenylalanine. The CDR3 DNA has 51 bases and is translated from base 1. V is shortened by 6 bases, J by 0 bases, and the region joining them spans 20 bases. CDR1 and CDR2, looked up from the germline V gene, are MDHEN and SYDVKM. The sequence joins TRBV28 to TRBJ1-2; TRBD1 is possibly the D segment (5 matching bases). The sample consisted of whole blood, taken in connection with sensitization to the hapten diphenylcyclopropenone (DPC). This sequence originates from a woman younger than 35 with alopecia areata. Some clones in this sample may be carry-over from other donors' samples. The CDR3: CASRSLGTALPNYGYTF. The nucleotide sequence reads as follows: TGTGCCAGCAGGAGCCTCGGGACCGCATTGCCTAACTATGGCTACACCTTC.